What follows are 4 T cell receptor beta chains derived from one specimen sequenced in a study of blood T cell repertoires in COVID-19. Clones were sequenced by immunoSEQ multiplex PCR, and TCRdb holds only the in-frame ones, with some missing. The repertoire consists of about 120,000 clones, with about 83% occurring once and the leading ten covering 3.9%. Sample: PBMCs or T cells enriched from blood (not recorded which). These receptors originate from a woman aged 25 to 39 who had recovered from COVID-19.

The CDR3 DNA reads as TGTGCCAGCAGCGTTGTGAGCTCTGGAAACACCATATATTTT. Its translation: CASSVVSSGNTIYF. The chain employs TRBV9 and TRBJ1-3, with D hard to call. Germline CDR1 reads SGDLS; CDR2 reads YYNGEE. The CDR3 consists of 14 residues. The V end was cut by 2 bases, the J end by 0 bases, with 6 bases between.

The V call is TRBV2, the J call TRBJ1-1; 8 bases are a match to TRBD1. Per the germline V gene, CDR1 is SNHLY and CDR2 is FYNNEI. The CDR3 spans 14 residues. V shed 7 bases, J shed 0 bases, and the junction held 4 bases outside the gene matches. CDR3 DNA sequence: TGTGCCAGCACCCTGGACAGGGTGAACACTGAAGCTTTCTTT. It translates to CASTLDRVNTEAFF.

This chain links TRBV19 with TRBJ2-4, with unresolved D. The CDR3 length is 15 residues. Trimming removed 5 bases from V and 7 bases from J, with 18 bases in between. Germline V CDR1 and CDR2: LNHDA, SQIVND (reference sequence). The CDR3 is CASSVAGRTANIQYF. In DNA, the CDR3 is TGTGCCAGTAGTGTTGCTGGGCGCACCGCGAACATTCAGTACTTC.

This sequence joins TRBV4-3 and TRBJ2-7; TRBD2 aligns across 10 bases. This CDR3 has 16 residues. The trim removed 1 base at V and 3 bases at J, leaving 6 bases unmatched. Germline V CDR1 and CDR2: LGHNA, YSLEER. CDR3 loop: CASSQGTSGNFYEQYF. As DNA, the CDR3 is TGCGCCAGCAGCCAAGGCACTAGCGGGAATTTCTACGAGCAGTACTTC.